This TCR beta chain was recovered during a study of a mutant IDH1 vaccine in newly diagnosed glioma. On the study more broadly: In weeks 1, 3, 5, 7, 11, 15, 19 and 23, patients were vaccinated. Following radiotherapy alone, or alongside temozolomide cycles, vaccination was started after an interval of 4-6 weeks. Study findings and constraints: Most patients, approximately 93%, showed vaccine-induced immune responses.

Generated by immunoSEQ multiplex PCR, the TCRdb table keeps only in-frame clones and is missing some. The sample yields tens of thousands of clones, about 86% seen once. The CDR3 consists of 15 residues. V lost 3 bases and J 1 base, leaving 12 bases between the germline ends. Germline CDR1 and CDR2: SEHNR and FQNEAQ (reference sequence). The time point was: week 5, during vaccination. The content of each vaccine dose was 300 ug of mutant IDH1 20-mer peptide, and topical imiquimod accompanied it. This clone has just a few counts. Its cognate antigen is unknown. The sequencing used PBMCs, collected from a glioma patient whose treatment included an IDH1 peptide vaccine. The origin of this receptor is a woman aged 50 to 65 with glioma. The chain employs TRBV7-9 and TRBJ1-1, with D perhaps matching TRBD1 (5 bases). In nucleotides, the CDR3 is TGTGCCAGCAGCTTTGAGACAGTCCCGAACACTGAAGCTTTCTTT. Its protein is CASSFETVPNTEAFF.